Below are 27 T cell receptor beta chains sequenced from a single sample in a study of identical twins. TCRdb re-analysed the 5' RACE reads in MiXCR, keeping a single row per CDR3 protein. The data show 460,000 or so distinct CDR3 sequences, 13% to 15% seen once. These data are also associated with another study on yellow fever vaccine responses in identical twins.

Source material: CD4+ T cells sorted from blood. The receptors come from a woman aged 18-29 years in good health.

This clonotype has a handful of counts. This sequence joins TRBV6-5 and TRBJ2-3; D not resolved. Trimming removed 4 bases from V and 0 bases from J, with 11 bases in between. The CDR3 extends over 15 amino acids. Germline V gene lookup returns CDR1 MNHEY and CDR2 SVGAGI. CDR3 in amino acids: CASSLSRSSTDTQYF. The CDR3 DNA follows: TGTGCCAGCAGTTTGTCTAGGTCTAGCACAGATACGCAGTATTTT.

CDR3 amino acids: CAISESGQGGTDTQYF. The CDR3 DNA sequence: TGTGCCATCAGTGAGTCGGGGCAGGGCGGCACAGATACGCAGTATTTT. The chain is built from TRBV10-3 and TRBJ2-3; possible D gene TRBD1, 5 bases. V was cut by 0 bases and J by 1 base, with 11 bases left in between. Germline V gene sequence: CDR1 ENHRY, CDR2 SYGVKD. The CDR3 is 16 residues long.

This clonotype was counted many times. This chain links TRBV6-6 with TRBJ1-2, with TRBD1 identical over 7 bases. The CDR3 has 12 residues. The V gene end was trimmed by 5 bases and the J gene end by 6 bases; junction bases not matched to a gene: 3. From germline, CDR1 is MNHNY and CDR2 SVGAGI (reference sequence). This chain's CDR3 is CASSRQGDGYTF. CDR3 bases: TGTGCCAGCAGTCGACAGGGAGATGGCTACACCTTC.

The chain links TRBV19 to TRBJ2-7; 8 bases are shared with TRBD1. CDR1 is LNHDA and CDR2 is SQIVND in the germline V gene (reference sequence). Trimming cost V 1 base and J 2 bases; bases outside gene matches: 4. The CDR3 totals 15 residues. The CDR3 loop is CASSIGTGRTYEQYF. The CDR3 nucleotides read TGTGCCAGTAGTATAGGGACAGGGAGAACCTACGAGCAGTACTTC. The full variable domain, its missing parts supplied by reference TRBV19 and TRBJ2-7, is DGGITQSPKYLFRKEGQNVTLSCEQNLNHDAMYWYRQDPGQGLRLIYYSQIVNDFQKGDIAEGYSVSREKKESFPLTVTSAQKNPTAFYLCASSIGTGRTYEQYFGPGTRLTVT.

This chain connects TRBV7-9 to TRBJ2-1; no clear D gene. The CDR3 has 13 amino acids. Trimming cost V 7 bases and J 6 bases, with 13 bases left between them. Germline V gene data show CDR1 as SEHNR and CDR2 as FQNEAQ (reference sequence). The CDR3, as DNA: TGTGCCAGCATCTTCTGGGGTGGCAATGAGCAGTTCTTC. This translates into CASIFWGGNEQFF.

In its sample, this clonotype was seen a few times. For the CDR3, the DNA is TGTGCCAGCTCCGGAGAGGGGCGCAACCCCGAGCAGTACTTC. Translating it yields CASSGEGRNPEQYF. This rearrangement joins TRBV25-1 to TRBJ2-7, with D perhaps being TRBD1 or TRBD2 (5 bases each). CDR3 length equals 14 residues. CDR1 and CDR2 (germline): MGHDK, SYGVNS. V shed 8 bases and J shed 6 bases, with 20 bases lying between them.

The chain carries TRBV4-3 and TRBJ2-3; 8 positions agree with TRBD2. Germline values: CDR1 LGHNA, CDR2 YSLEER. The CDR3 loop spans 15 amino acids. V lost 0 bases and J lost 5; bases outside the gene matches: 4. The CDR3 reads CASSQDGRAGDTQYF. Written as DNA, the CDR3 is TGCGCCAGCAGCCAAGACGGGAGGGCCGGAGATACGCAGTATTTT.

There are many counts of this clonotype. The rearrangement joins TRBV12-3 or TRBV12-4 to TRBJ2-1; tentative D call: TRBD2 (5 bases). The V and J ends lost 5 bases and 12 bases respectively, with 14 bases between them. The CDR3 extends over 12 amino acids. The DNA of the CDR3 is TGTGCCAGCAGTAAATCTAGCTTCGGGCAGTTCTTC. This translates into CASSKSSFGQFF.

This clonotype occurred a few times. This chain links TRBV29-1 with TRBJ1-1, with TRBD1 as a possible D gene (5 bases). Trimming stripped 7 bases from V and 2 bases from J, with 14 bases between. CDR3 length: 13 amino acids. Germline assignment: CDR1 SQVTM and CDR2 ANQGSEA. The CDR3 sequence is CSARWGVNTEAFF. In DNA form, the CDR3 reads TGCAGCGCCCGGTGGGGGGTTAACACTGAAGCTTTCTTT.

The CDR3 sequence: CSANVAGGPGEQFF. The CDR3 nucleotides are TGCAGTGCAAACGTAGCGGGAGGGCCTGGGGAGCAGTTCTTC. This chain connects TRBV20-1 to TRBJ2-1; TRBD2 agrees at 11 bases. CDR3 length: 14 residues. J was trimmed by 10 bases and V by 6 bases; bases with no gene match: 11. In germline, CDR1 is DFQATT, CDR2 SNEGSKA (reference sequence).

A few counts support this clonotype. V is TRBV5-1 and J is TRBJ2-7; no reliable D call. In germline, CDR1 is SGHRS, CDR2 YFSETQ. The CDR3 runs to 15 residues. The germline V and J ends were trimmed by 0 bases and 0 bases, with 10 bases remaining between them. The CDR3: CASSLDSRPSYEQYF. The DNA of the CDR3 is TGCGCCAGCAGCTTGGACAGTCGCCCCTCCTACGAGCAGTACTTC.

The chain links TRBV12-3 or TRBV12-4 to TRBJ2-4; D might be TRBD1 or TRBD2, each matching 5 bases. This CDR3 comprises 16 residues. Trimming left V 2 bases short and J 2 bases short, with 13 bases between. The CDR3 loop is CASSLRGSASKNIQYF. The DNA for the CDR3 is TGTGCCAGCAGTTTAAGGGGTAGCGCTTCCAAAAACATTCAGTACTTC.

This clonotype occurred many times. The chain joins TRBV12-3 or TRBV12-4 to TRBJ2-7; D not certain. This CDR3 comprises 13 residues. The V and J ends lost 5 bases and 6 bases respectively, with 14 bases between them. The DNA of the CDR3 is TGTGCCAGCAGTCCCTTGGCCCCTCGCGAGCAGTACTTC. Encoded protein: CASSPLAPREQYF.

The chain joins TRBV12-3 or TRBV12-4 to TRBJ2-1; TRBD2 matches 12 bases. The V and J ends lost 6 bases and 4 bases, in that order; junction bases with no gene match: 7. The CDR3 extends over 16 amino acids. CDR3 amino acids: CASSGHLAGGYNEQFF. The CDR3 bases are TGTGCCAGCAGCGGCCATCTAGCGGGGGGGTACAATGAGCAGTTCTTC.

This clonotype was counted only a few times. The CDR3 region is CASSPNGGGGTEAFF. In nucleotides, the CDR3 is TGTGCCAGCAGCCCAAATGGGGGAGGAGGCACTGAAGCTTTCTTT. The V call is TRBV7-3, the J call TRBJ1-1, with D perhaps TRBD1 (5 bases). Germline CDR1 reads SGHTA; CDR2 reads FQGTGA. V was trimmed by 5 bases and J by 4 bases, leaving 17 bases between them. There are 15 residues in the CDR3.

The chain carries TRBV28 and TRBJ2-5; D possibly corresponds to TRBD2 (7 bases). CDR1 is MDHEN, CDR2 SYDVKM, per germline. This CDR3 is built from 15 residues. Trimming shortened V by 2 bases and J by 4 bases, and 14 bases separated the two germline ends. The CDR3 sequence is CASSLRGAGGETQYF. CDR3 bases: TGTGCCAGCAGTTTACGGGGGGCGGGTGGAGAGACCCAGTACTTC.

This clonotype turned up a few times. CDR3 sequence (DNA): TGTGCCAGCAGCGAAGTTTCAGGGTCCTACAATGAGCAGTTCTTC. This sequence encodes CASSEVSGSYNEQFF. The chain has TRBV9 and TRBJ2-1; D is perhaps TRBD1 (5 bases). Deletions cut 3 bases from V and 1 base from J, with 11 bases between. CDR1 and CDR2 (germline): SGDLS, YYNGEE. The CDR3 is 15 residues long.

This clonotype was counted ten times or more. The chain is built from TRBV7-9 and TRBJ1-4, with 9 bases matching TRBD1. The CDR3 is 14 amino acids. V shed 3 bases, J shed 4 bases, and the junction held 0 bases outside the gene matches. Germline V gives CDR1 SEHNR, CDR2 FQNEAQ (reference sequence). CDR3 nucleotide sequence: TGTGCCAGCAGCTTGACAGGGGGTAATGAAAAACTGTTTTTT. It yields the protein CASSLTGGNEKLFF.

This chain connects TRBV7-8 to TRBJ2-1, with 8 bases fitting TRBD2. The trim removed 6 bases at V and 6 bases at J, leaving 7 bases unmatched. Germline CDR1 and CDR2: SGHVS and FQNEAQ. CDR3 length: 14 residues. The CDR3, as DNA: TGTGCCAGCAGTCAGCGGGAGCAGAGCAATGAGCAGTTCTTC. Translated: CASSQREQSNEQFF.

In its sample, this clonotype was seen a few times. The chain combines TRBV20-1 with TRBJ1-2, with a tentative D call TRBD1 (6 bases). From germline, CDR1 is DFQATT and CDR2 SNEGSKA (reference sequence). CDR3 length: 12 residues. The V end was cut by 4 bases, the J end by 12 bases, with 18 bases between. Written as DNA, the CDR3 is TGCAGTGCTACAAACAGGGAAATCGGCAACACCTTC. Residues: CSATNREIGNTF.

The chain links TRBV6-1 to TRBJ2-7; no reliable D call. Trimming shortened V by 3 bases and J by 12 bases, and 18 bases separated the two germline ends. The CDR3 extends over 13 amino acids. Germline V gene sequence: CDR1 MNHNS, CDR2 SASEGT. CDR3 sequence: CASSDGRGLTRYF. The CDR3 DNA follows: TGTGCCAGCAGTGATGGGCGAGGCCTTACGAGGTACTTC.

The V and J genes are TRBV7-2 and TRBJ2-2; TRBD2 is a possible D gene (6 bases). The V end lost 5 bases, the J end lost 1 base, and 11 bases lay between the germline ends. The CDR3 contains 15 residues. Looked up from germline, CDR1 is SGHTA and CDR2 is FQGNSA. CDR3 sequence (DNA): TGTGCCAGCAGCCCAGCGGGCCAGAACACCGGGGAGCTGTTTTTT. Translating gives CASSPAGQNTGELFF. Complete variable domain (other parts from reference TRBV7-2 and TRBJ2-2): GAGVSQSPSNKVTEKGKDVELRCDPISGHTALYWYRQSLGQGLEFLIYFQGNSAPDKSGLPSDRFSAERTGGSVSTLTIQRTQQEDSAVYLCASSPAGQNTGELFFGEGSRLTVL.

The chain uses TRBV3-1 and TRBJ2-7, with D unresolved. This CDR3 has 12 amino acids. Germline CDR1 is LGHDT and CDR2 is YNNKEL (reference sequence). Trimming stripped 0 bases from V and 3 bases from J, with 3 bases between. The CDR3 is CASSQDLYEQYF. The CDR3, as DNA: TGTGCCAGCAGCCAAGATCTCTACGAGCAGTACTTC.

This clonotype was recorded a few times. CDR3: CAISESIGSVYGELFF. The CDR3 region has the DNA TGTGCCATCAGTGAGTCGATAGGCAGCGTGTACGGGGAGCTGTTTTTT. The chain links TRBV10-3 to TRBJ2-2; D not resolved. Trimming stripped 0 bases from V and 7 bases from J, with 15 bases between. The V gene's germline CDR1 is ENHRY and CDR2 SYGVKD. CDR3 size: 16 residues.

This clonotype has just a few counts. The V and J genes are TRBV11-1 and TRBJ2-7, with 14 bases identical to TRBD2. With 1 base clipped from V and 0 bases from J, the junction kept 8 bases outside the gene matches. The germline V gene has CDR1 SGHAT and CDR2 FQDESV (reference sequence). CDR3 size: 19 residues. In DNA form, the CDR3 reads TGTGCCAGCAGCTTAGGGGGGACTAGCGGGAGTGGTTTCTCCTACGAGCAGTACTTC. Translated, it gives CASSLGGTSGSGFSYEQYF.

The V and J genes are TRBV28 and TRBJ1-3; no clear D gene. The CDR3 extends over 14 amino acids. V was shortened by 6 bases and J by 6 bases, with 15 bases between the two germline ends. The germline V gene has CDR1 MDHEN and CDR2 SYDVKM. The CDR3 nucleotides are TGTGCCAGCAGGACCGGAGGAGGAACAAACACCATATATTTT. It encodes CASRTGGGTNTIYF.

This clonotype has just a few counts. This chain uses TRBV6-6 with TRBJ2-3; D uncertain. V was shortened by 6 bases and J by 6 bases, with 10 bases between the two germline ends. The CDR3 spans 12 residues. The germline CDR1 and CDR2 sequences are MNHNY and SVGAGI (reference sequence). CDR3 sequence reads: CASSRLSDTQYF. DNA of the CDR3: TGTGCCAGCAGCAGGTTATCCGATACGCAGTATTTT.